The rows below give T cell receptor beta chains drawn from one sample of a study of Tregs in tolerant kidney transplant recipients. TCRdb's copy holds only in-frame clones and misses some; the assay was immunoSEQ multiplex PCR. The data show 60,000 to 70,000 clones, about nine tenths seen once. Sequenced here: CD8+ T cells from blood, sampled before the transplant. The receptor set was obtained from a human donor who received a combined kidney and bone marrow transplant. Both conserved end residues are part of each CDR3. A D gene is named only where the DNA matches it firmly. Part of the rows lack a size; the others show once, few, many or a class for expanded clones.

TRBJ1-1 NA NA TRBV4-1 TGCGCCAGCAGCCCTTCCGGACAGAACATAGAAGCTTTCTTT CASSPSGQNIEAFF
TRBJ2-7 NA NA TRBV12-2 TGTGCAAGTCGCTTAGACAGGGGGGACTACGAGCAGTACTTC CASRLDRGDYEQYF
TRBJ2-3 NA NA TRBV7-9 TGTGCCAGCAGCTCAGTTGGGGGGGCCAGCACAGATACGCAGTATTTT CASSSVGGASTDTQYF
TRBJ2-7 NA NA TRBV5-6 TGTGCCAGCAGCTTGGGAGTATACGAGCAGTACTTC CASSLGVYEQYF
TRBJ2-5 TRBD2 once TRBV7-6 TGTGCCAGCAGCTTATACGGGAGGGCCGGTGAGACCCAGTACTTC CASSLYGRAGETQYF
TRBJ2-7 TRBD1 NA TRBV9 TGTGCCAGCAGCCAGGACAGGTGGGACGAGCAGTACTTC CASSQDRWDEQYF
TRBJ2-2 TRBD2 NA TRBV7-3 TGTGCCAGCAGCTTAGTGGAAGCGGGAGCGGGCGGGGAGCTGTTTTTT CASSLVEAGAGGELFF
TRBJ2-3 TRBD1 NA TRBV7-2 TGTGCCAGCACCTCACCATTTGTTGGGGACAGGGGGGGATCAGATACGCAGTATTTT CASTSPFVGDRGGSDTQYF
TRBJ2-2 NA once TRBV7-9 TGTGCCAGCCGCTTCTCAGGGCCGAACACCGGGGAGCTGTTTTTT CASRFSGPNTGELFF
TRBJ2-3 NA once TRBV30 TGTGCCTGGATCCCTGGGGGCTTGAGCACAGATACGCAGTATTTT CAWIPGGLSTDTQYF
TRBJ2-1 TRBD2 NA TRBV4-1 TGCGCCAGCAGCCTAACTAGCGAGATCTACAATGAGCAGTTCTTC CASSLTSEIYNEQFF
TRBJ2-7 NA NA TRBV18 TGTGCCAGCTCACCAGATTACAGAGACCACTACGAGCAGTACTTC CASSPDYRDHYEQYF
TRBJ2-1 NA NA TRBV12-1 TGTGCCAGCAGCTTTCGGTTACTAGCGGGGTGCAATGAGCAGTTCTTC CASSFRLLAGCNEQFF
TRBJ1-1 TRBD1 NA TRBV5-1 TGCGCCAGCAGCTCCGGACAGGGAGGGGTGAACACTGAAGCTTTCTTT CASSSGQGGVNTEAFF
TRBJ2-7 NA NA TRBV5-6 TGTGCCAGCAGCTTGGGCAGGGGATCCTACGAGCAGTACTTC CASSLGRGSYEQYF
TRBJ2-7 TRBD2 once TRBV7-8 TGTGCCAGCAGCCCGGAGGAGCGGGGGCTAGACTACGAGCAGTACTTC CASSPEERGLDYEQYF
TRBJ1-2 TRBD1 NA TRBV6-5 TGTGCCAGCACCGACCCAGGGGGCTATGGCTACACCTTC CASTDPGGYGYTF
TRBJ2-7 NA once TRBV12-5 TGTGCTAGTGCAAGCGGAACCTACGAGCAGTACTTC CASASGTYEQYF
TRBJ2-7 TRBD2 NA TRBV15 TGTGCCACCAGCAGAGATCGAGAATTAGCGGGAGTCTTCGAGCAGTACTTC CATSRDRELAGVFEQYF
TRBJ1-2 NA NA TRBV30 TGTGCCTGGAGTGTAGGGTTGGGGGCAGGAGGCTACACCTTC CAWSVGLGAGGYTF